This TCR beta chain was observed in a study of T cell changes during pregnancy in multiple sclerosis. Clones were sequenced by immunoSEQ multiplex PCR, and TCRdb holds only the in-frame ones, with some missing. The data show under 75,000 clones, with 85% to 95% seen just once and 2.5% to 4% held by the top ten. V lost 6 bases, J lost 7 bases, and 15 bases lay in between. The CDR3 contains 13 residues. Germline loops: CDR1 SNHLY, CDR2 FYNNEI. This clonotype was sampled from a female donor with multiple sclerosis, enrolled in a pregnancy study. The specimen was CD8+ T cells from peripheral blood mononuclear cells, collected in the second trimester of pregnancy. The chain carries TRBV2 and TRBJ1-2; D remains ambiguous. The CDR3 here is CASSPRGLGGYTF. CDR3 sequence (DNA): TGTGCCAGCAGCCCCCGGGGTTTAGGTGGCTACACCTTC.